This T cell receptor beta chain emerged from a study of blood T cells in healthy people across ages. This CDR3 contains 15 residues. Trimming cost V 5 bases and J 2 bases; bases outside gene matches: 9. Broader study findings: TCR beta diversity tracked closely with naive T cell percentage. Roughly linear declines in TCR beta diversity per million T cells occurred with age.

Concerning this clonotype: Its target is unknown.

Donors were healthy Caucasian individuals from Russia aged roughly 6 to 95. About 10 milliliters of peripheral blood were drawn from each donor into EDTA-treated tubes. Through a sample-barcoded 5' primer and a J-beta primer mix, a second PCR was run for roughly 6 to 12 cycles. In TCRdb, the 5' RACE reads were re-called with MiXCR into one record per CDR3 protein. The data show around 1,500,000 distinct CDR3 sequences, roughly 40% seen once. This chain uses TRBV12-3 or TRBV12-4 with TRBJ2-7; 7 bases map to TRBD1. Sequenced: blood. The receptor was derived from a woman aged 18-35 years in good health. The DNA of the CDR3 is TGTGCCAGCAGTGAACAGGGGTATTCGGCCTACGAGCAGTACTTC. Its protein is CASSEQGYSAYEQYF.